One TCR beta chain is described in this entry. No antigen is known for it. The data originate from a study of T cell repertoires in cytomegalovirus infection. Study-wide background: It was the public TCR beta signatures that indicated both CMV infection and matching HLA type. General study results and limits: HLA-C-restricted CMV-specific TCR beta clonotypes were dominant in the ex vivo response.

Each CDR3 protein gets one entry after TCRdb re-called the reads with MiXCR. The data hold about 920,000 distinct CDR3 sequences, with roughly 30% observed a single time. This sample comprised cultured CD8+ T cells from PBMCs, obtained from culture after CMV antigen stimulation. The TCR comes from a human donor in good health (CMV status not recorded). Some clones in this sample may be carry-over from other donors' samples.

This CDR3 is CASSDSEVTDTQYF. The CDR3 nucleotides are TGTGCCAGCAGTGACTCTGAAGTCACAGATACGCAGTATTTT. The rearrangement joins TRBV6-4 to TRBJ2-3; D is uncertain. V was cut by 0 bases and J by 2 bases, with 6 bases left in between. CDR1 is MRHNA and CDR2 is SNTAGT in the germline V gene. The CDR3 spans 14 residues.